This T cell receptor (beta chain) was found in a study of cytomegalovirus exposure and HLA in healthy donors. CDR1 is SEHNR, CDR2 FQNEAQ, per germline (reference sequence). This CDR3 contains 13 residues. This clone was found a few times. The primer mix had 60 Vbeta and 13 Jbeta primers. Assay: immunoSEQ multiplex PCR; the TCRdb copy retains only in-frame clones and omits some. The profile covers 90,000 to 110,000 clones, with 78% appearing a single time and roughly 1.3% taken by the ten largest. This receptor was obtained from a man aged 30 to 45 in good health and CMV-seronegative. Source material: PBMCs. V usage is TRBV7-9 and J usage is TRBJ2-5; D not certain. TRBJ2-7 matches the DNA end more closely, so the J call is doubtful. CDR3 amino acids: CASSTDTTYEQYF. The CDR3 DNA reads TGTGCCAGCAGCACCGACACCACCTACGAGCAGTACTTC.